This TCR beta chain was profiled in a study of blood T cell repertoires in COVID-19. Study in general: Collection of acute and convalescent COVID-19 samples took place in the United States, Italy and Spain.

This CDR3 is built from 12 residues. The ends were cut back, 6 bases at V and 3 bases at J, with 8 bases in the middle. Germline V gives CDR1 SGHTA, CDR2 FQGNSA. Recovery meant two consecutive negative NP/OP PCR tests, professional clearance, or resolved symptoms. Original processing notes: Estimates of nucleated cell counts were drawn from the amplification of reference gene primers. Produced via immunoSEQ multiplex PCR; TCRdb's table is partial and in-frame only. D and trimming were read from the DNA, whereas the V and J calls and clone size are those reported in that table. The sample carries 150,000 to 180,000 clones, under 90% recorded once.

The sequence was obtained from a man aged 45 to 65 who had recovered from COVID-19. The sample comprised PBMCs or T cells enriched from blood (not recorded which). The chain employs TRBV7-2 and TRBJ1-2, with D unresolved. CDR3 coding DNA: TGTGCCAGCAGTCGAGCCCACTATGGCTACACCTTC. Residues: CASSRAHYGYTF.